The source of this TCR beta chain is a study of post-analysis software for immune sequencing data. Whole-study context: In terms of disease course, relapsing-remitting, secondary progressive and progressive-relapsing multiple sclerosis were included. General study points: F measure clustering grouped samples strongly by preparation batch. Patients had higher frequencies than controls of a few TRBV segments, including TRBV5-6, TRBV5-1 and TRBV20-1.

In the case of this clonotype: Its specificity is unknown.

V gave up 5 bases and J gave up 4 bases; unmatched junction bases: 5. The CDR3 consists of 14 residues. CDR1 is SEHNR and CDR2 is FQNEAQ in the germline V gene (reference sequence). cDNA libraries of TCR beta carried unique molecular identifiers. Via MiXCR, TCRdb re-called the PCR reads, giving one row per CDR3 protein. Found here are 740,000 or so distinct CDR3 sequences, roughly 58% of them singletons; the top ten hold approximately 4.3%. This clonotype was obtained from a girl aged 5-17 years with multiple sclerosis. The sample was blood. This chain links TRBV7-9 with TRBJ2-5; 9 nucleotides line up with TRBD1. CDR3 region: CASSPDRGRETQYF. The CDR3 nucleotides are TGTGCCAGCAGCCCGGACAGGGGAAGAGAGACCCAGTACTTC.